What follows is one T cell receptor (beta chain) and its context. The data were taken from a study of blood T cell repertoires in COVID-19. Study in general: T cells, B-cell-depleted T cells, or PBMCs provided the cDNA or gDNA that served as material.

CDR3 length: 14 residues. CDR1 is SGHTA, CDR2 FQGNSA, per germline. V was clipped by 2 bases and J by 7 bases, with 14 bases between them. The assay was immunoSEQ multiplex PCR, and TCRdb's table has in-frame clones only and misses some. Of 250,000 or so clones in the sample, roughly 90% were seen once. The receptor was derived from a man aged 60 to 75 with acute or convalescent COVID-19. The sample taken for sequencing was peripheral blood. This chain connects TRBV7-2 to TRBJ1-2; maybe TRBD1 (5 bases). The CDR3 coding sequence is TGTGCCAGCAGCTTACTTACGGCAGGGTCTGGCTACACCTTC. Its translation: CASSLLTAGSGYTF.